Shown below are 14 T cell receptor beta chains from a single sample sequenced in a study of T cell responses to AZD1222 COVID-19 vaccine. The protocol was immunoSEQ multiplex PCR, while the TCRdb copy is restricted to in-frame clones and leaves out a portion. The table lists around 150,000 clones, 92% of them singletons. The source was peripheral blood, collected 28 days after the second AZD1222 dose. Receptors were obtained from an adult who received the AZD1222 COVID-19 vaccine.

This chain uses TRBV18 with TRBJ1-3; D not certain. This CDR3 is built from 13 residues. Trimming removed 6 bases from V and 2 bases from J, with 8 bases in between. Germline V gene data show CDR1 as KGHSH and CDR2 as LQKENI. The CDR3 bases are TGTGCCAGCTCCCCCGCCGCTGGAAACACCATATATTTT. Amino acid sequence: CASSPAAGNTIYF.

In DNA form, the CDR3 reads TGTGCCAGCAGTTTATTCGTTGCCAGCGGGGCAACCTCTGGGGCCAACGTCCTGACTTTC. As protein: CASSLFVASGATSGANVLTF. The chain employs TRBV28 and TRBJ2-6; 7 nucleotides agree with TRBD2. Germline V CDR1 and CDR2: MDHEN, SYDVKM. The CDR3 is 20 residues long. Trimming at V came to 1 base and at J to 0 bases, leaving 12 bases not matched to a gene.

The V and J genes are TRBV5-1 and TRBJ1-1; D not certain. There are 15 residues in the CDR3. The V and J ends lost 0 bases and 1 base respectively, with 10 bases between them. Germline V gene lookup returns CDR1 SGHRS and CDR2 YFSETQ. The CDR3 loop reads CASSLAGLENTEAFF. CDR3 nucleotide sequence: TGCGCCAGCAGCTTGGCGGGTTTGGAGAACACTGAAGCTTTCTTT.

CDR3 nucleotide sequence: TGTGCCAGCAGTCCGAGACAGTTCCCTGGGAGTACTGAAGCTTTCTTT. It specifies CASSPRQFPGSTEAFF. The chain links TRBV14 to TRBJ1-1, with a possible D match to TRBD1 (5 bases). V shed 6 bases and J shed 5 bases, with 22 bases lying between them. Germline-derived CDR1 and CDR2 are SGHDN and FVKESK. The length of the CDR3 is 16 residues.

The gene calls are TRBV6-6 and TRBJ2-7; D perhaps matches TRBD2 (7 bases). From germline, CDR1 is MNHNY and CDR2 SVGAGI (reference sequence). The CDR3 loop spans 12 amino acids. V was shortened by 5 bases and J by 5 bases, with 10 bases between the two germline ends. The CDR3 here is CASSRGGNEQYF. DNA for the CDR3: TGTGCCAGCAGTAGGGGGGGGAACGAGCAGTACTTC.

This clone appeared a single time. The chain has TRBV10-1 and TRBJ1-2, with 8 nucleotides matching TRBD1. J gave up 4 bases and V 2 bases, and 0 bases lay outside the gene matches. Germline loops: CDR1 WNHNN, CDR2 SYGVQD (reference sequence). There are 13 residues in the CDR3. CDR3 nucleotides: TGCGCCAGCAGTGAGGGGACAGGCTATGGCTACACCTTC. Its translation: CASSEGTGYGYTF.

The rearrangement uses TRBV7-2 and TRBJ1-1; D remains unclear. Trimming stripped 3 bases from V and 11 bases from J, with 13 bases between. The CDR3 contains 12 residues. The germline gives CDR1 SGHTA, CDR2 FQGNSA. The DNA for the CDR3 is TGTGCCAGCAGCTTTGACACCCTGGTGGCTTTCTTT. Translation: CASSFDTLVAFF.

This sequence joins TRBV10-3 and TRBJ2-3; possibly TRBD2 for D (6 bases). Per germline, CDR1 ENHRY and CDR2 SYGVKD. This CDR3 spans 17 amino acids. V was trimmed by 2 bases and J by 2 bases, leaving 17 bases between them. CDR3 in DNA: TGTGCCATCAGTGAGACCGAGACTAGGATGTTCACAGATACGCAGTATTTT. Its translation is CAISETETRMFTDTQYF.

The chain uses TRBV20-1 and TRBJ2-7; 7 nucleotides match TRBD2. This CDR3 has 12 amino acids. Per germline, CDR1 DFQATT and CDR2 SNEGSKA (reference sequence). J lost 6 bases, V lost 3 bases, and 5 bases had no gene match. For the CDR3, the DNA is TGCAGTGCTAGTCGGGGGGTCGGCGAGCAGTACTTC. Translating it yields CSASRGVGEQYF.

The chain carries TRBV18 and TRBJ2-7, with TRBD2 matching 7 bases. The trim removed 2 bases at V and 4 bases at J, leaving 5 bases unmatched. The CDR3 is 14 residues long. The germline V gene encodes CDR1 KGHSH and CDR2 LQKENI. The CDR3 DNA reads TGTGCCAGCTCACCAGACCAGGGACTATACGAGCAGTACTTC. It yields the protein CASSPDQGLYEQYF.

In regard to this clone: The same CDR3 arises from other DNA sequences in this sample as well. V and J are TRBV2 and TRBJ2-2; 11 bases map to TRBD2. In germline, CDR1 is SNHLY, CDR2 FYNNEI. With V trimmed by 4 bases and J by 5 bases, 3 bases remained unmatched. This CDR3 is built from 15 residues. This CDR3 is CASSGLAGGTGELFF. DNA for the CDR3: TGTGCCAGCAGTGGGCTAGCGGGAGGTACCGGGGAGCTGTTTTTT.

V gene TRBV24-1 combines with J gene TRBJ2-1; a weak D match, TRBD2 (5 bases). Looked up from germline, CDR1 is KGHDR and CDR2 is SFDVKD. This CDR3 region has 15 residues. Between the trimmed V and J ends, which lost 7 bases and 2 bases, there was a span of 14 bases. The CDR3 protein is CATSESGRTYNEQFF. The CDR3 nucleotides are TGTGCCACCAGCGAGAGCGGAAGAACCTACAATGAGCAGTTCTTC.

The J gene is TRBJ1-2, the V gene TRBV2; 8 nucleotides align to TRBD1. The germline V gene has CDR1 SNHLY and CDR2 FYNNEI. The CDR3 is 17 residues long. V lost 7 bases and J lost 5; bases outside the gene matches: 18. The CDR3 here is CASTWGAGGFNGYGYTF. CDR3 bases: TGTGCCAGCACCTGGGGGGCAGGGGGCTTTAATGGTTATGGCTACACCTTC. Using reference TRBV2 and TRBJ1-2 for the parts outside the CDR3, the full variable domain is EPEVTQTPSHQVTQMGQEVILRCVPISNHLYFYWYRQILGQKVEFLVSFYNNEISEKSEIFDDQFSVERPDGSNFTLKIRSTKLEDSAMYFCASTWGAGGFNGYGYTFGSGTRLTVV.

The chain is built from TRBV18 and TRBJ1-1, with TRBD1 as a possible D gene (6 bases). This CDR3 comprises 15 residues. V was pared by 2 bases and J by 1 base, with 11 bases between. Germline CDR1 and CDR2: KGHSH and LQKENI. The CDR3 region has the DNA TGTGCCAGCTCACCAAACAGGGCAAGGAACACTGAAGCTTTCTTT. Translated: CASSPNRARNTEAFF.